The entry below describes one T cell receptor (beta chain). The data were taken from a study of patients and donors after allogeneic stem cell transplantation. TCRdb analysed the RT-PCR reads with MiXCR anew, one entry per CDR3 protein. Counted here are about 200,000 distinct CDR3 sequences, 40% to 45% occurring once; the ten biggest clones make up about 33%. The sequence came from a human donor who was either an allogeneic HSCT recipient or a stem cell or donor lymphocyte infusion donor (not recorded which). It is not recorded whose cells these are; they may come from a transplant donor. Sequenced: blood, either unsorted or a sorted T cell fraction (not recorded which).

As DNA, the CDR3 is TGTGCCAGCAGATCAAGCCAGATAGGGGTCGGAGGAAACACCATATATTTT. It translates to CASRSSQIGVGGNTIYF. The V and J genes are TRBV11-2 and TRBJ1-3; possible D gene TRBD1, 5 bases. V lost 6 bases, J lost 4 bases, and 22 bases lay in between. The CDR3 has 17 amino acids. From germline, CDR1 is SGHAT and CDR2 FQNNGV.